Below, one T cell receptor (beta chain) is given with its context. The CDR3 totals 15 residues. The V gene's germline CDR1 is SGHRS and CDR2 YFSETQ. The V end was cut by 0 bases, the J end by 4 bases, with 11 bases between. The sample is drawn from a study of blood T cell repertoires in COVID-19. Across the study: The United States, Italy and Spain provided the acute and convalescent COVID-19 samples. T cells, B-cell-depleted T cells, or PBMCs supplied cDNA or gDNA.

In the original analysis: Amplification with reference gene primers provided the estimates of nucleated cell counts. The data were produced by immunoSEQ multiplex PCR, yet TCRdb's version contains in-frame clones alone and is incomplete. The V and J calls and clone size come from that table; D and trimming were worked out from the DNA. The table lists about 72,000 clones, approximately 84% of them singletons. What was sequenced was peripheral blood. The J gene is TRBJ1-5, the V gene TRBV5-1; D uncertain. The receptor's source is a man between 65 and 85 years old with active or convalescent COVID-19. CDR3 sequence reads: CASSLGVAENQPQHF. The CDR3 DNA sequence: TGCGCCAGCAGCTTGGGCGTGGCGGAGAATCAGCCCCAGCATTTT. The full variable domain, in which reference TRBV5-1 and TRBJ1-5 provide the parts outside the CDR3, is KAGVTQTPRYLIKTRGQQVTLSCSPISGHRSVSWYQQTPGQGLQFLFEYFSETQRNKGNFPGRFSGRQFSNSRSEMNVSTLELGDSALYLCASSLGVAENQPQHFGDGTRLSIL.